This TCR beta chain was observed in a study of shared clonotypes between healthy human individuals. Here immunoSEQ multiplex PCR was the method, and the copy in TCRdb shows in-frame clones only, minus some. This table holds 300,000 to 400,000 clones, about nine tenths found once. Germline V gives CDR1 MDHEN, CDR2 SYDVKM. The CDR3 contains 14 residues. J lost 9 bases, V lost 6 bases, and 12 bases had no gene match. This clone was counted at least ten times. Sequencing input: memory CD8+ T cells sorted from blood. Sample subset: CD45RO+ cells pooled with CCR7-negative TemRA cells. This clonotype was obtained from a man aged 18 to 29 in good health. V and J are TRBV28 and TRBJ2-7; 9 bases map to TRBD1. CDR3 coding DNA: TGTGCCAGCAGCCTGGGACAGGGAGTACGAGGGCAGTACTTC. It is translated as CASSLGQGVRGQYF.